Shown below are 7 T cell receptor beta chains from a single sample sequenced in a study of graft-versus-host responses after intestinal transplantation. Clones were sequenced by immunoSEQ multiplex PCR, and TCRdb holds only the in-frame ones, with some missing. The sample shows over 65,000 clones, under 95% of them seen only once. These TCRs are of unknown antigen specificity. The sequences come from unstimulated CD8+ T cells sorted from spleen or lymph node cells, collected before transplant. These receptors came from a human donor who was the organ donor for an intestinal transplant.

Concerning this clone: A junction boundary mismatches the germline segment, possibly from a read error. The chain combines TRBV6-1 with TRBJ1-2; unclear D gene. Germline V lookup: CDR1 MNHNS, CDR2 SASEGT. The CDR3 extends over 13 amino acids. The CDR3 is CASRARRPYRYTF. The DNA of the CDR3 is TGTGCCAGCAGGGCCCGCCGCCCCTATCGCTACACCTTC.

The rearrangement joins TRBV27 to TRBJ2-7; possible D gene TRBD2, 5 bases. This CDR3 is 12 amino acids long. V was pared by 5 bases and J by 5 bases, with 10 bases between. CDR1 is MNHEY and CDR2 is SMNVEV in the germline V gene (reference sequence). The CDR3 DNA is TGTGCCAGCAGTCTTCGGGGTAACGAGCAGTACTTC. Amino acids: CASSLRGNEQYF.

The genes are TRBV7-3 and TRBJ1-1; 9 nucleotides line up with TRBD1. Trimming removed 5 bases from V and 5 bases from J; junction bases left unmatched: 15. The CDR3 totals 17 residues. The germline gives CDR1 SGHTA, CDR2 FQGTGA. CDR3 region: CASSARPPGQGLTEAFF. The CDR3 DNA reads TGTGCCAGCAGCGCTAGACCGCCGGGACAGGGTCTTACTGAAGCTTTCTTT.

The chain uses TRBV13 and TRBJ2-3; 12 nucleotides match TRBD2. The germline gives CDR1 PRHDT, CDR2 FYEKMQ (reference sequence). The CDR3 spans 15 residues. V gave up 4 bases and J gave up 2 bases; unmatched junction bases: 1. The CDR3 is CASSWTSGNTDTQYF. CDR3 DNA: TGTGCCAGCAGCTGGACTAGCGGGAACACAGATACGCAGTATTTT.

This chain joins TRBV7-9 and TRBJ1-1; weak D call: TRBD1 (5 bases). Germline-derived CDR1 and CDR2 are SEHNR and FQNEAQ (reference sequence). The CDR3 consists of 18 residues. The ends were cut back, 7 bases at V and 1 base at J, with 25 bases in the middle. CDR3 sequence reads: CASNHPGRQEEGNTEAFF. The CDR3 region has the DNA TGTGCCAGCAATCACCCGGGACGTCAAGAGGAGGGGAACACTGAAGCTTTCTTT.

The rearrangement links TRBV6-5 to TRBJ1-1, with unresolved D. This CDR3 spans 12 amino acids. Germline V gene sequence: CDR1 MNHEY, CDR2 SVGAGI. The germline V and J ends were trimmed by 4 bases and 6 bases, with 9 bases remaining between them. The CDR3 region is CASSSSGPEAFF. The CDR3 DNA reads as TGTGCCAGCAGTTCAAGCGGACCTGAAGCTTTCTTT.

V is TRBV5-1 and J is TRBJ2-7; TRBD2 aligns across 9 bases. The CDR3 length is 17 residues. Germline CDR1 is SGHRS and CDR2 is YFSETQ. J gave up 3 bases and V 0 bases, and 10 bases lay outside the gene matches. CDR3 residues: CASSLVAASGNYYEQYF. The CDR3 coding sequence is TGCGCCAGCAGCTTGGTTGCCGCTAGCGGGAATTACTACGAGCAGTACTTC.